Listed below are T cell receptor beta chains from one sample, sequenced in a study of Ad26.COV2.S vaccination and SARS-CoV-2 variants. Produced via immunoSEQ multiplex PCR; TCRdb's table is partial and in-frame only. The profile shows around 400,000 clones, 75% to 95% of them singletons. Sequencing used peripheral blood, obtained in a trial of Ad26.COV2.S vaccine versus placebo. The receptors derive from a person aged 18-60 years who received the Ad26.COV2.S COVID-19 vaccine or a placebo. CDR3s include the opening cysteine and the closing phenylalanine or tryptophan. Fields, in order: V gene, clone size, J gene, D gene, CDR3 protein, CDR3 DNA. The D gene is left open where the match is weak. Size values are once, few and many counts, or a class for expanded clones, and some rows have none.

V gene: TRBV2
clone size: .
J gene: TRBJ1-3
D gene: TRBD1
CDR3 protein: CASSGTGKRNTIYF
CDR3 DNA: TGTGCCAGCAGTGGGACAGGAAAGAGAAACACCATATATTTT

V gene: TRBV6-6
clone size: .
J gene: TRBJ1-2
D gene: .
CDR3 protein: CASYILNYGYTF
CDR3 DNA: TGTGCCAGTTACATCCTTAACTATGGCTACACCTTC

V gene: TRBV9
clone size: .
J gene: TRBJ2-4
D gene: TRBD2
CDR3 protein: CASSVGTSGSIQYF
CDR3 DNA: TGTGCCAGCAGCGTAGGGACTAGCGGCAGTATTCAGTACTTC

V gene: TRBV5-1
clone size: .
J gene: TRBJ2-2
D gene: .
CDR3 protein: CASSLEYPGTGELFF
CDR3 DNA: TGCGCCAGCAGCCTGGAATACCCAGGAACCGGGGAGCTGTTTTTT

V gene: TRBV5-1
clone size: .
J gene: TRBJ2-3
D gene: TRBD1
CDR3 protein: CASSPGGADTQYF
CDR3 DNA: TGCGCCAGCAGCCCAGGGGGAGCAGATACGCAGTATTTT

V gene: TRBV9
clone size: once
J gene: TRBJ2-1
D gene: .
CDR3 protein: CASSVGSSSYNEQFF
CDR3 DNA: TGTGCCAGCAGCGTAGGATCCAGCTCCTACAATGAGCAGTTCTTC

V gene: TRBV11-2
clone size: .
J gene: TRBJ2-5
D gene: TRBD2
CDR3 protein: CASSLGLAGPYQETQYF
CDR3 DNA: TGTGCCAGCAGCTTGGGACTAGCGGGACCGTACCAAGAGACCCAGTACTTC

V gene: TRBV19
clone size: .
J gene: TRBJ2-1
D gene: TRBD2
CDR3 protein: CASSMGLAGGRNEQFF
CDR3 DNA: TGTGCCAGTAGTATGGGCCTAGCGGGAGGGCGTAATGAGCAGTTCTTC

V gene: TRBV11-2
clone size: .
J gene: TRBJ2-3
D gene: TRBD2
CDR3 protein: CASRTTKTAGGLPVLYF
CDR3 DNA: TGTGCCAGCAGGACCACTAAGACAGCGGGAGGTCTTCCGGTCCTGTATTTT

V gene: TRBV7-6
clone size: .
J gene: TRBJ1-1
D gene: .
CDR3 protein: CASSLDSRLNTEAFF
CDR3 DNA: TGTGCCAGCAGCTTAGATTCCAGGCTGAACACTGAAGCTTTCTTT

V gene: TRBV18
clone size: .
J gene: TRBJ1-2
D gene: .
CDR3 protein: CASHGVLGYTF
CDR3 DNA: TGTGCCAGCCACGGGGTACTTGGCTACACCTTC

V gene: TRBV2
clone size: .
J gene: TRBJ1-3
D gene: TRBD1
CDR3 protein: CASRTGTGSGNTIYF
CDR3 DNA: TGTGCCAGCAGAACCGGGACAGGCAGTGGAAACACCATATATTTT

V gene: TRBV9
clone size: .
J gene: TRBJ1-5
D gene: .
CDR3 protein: CASSPRASNQPQHF
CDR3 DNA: TGTGCCAGCAGCCCGAGGGCAAGCAATCAGCCCCAGCATTTT

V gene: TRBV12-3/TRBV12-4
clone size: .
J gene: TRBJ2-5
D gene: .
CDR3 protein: CASSSMPGPQYF
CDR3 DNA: TGTGCCAGCAGTTCCATGCCAGGACCCCAGTACTTC

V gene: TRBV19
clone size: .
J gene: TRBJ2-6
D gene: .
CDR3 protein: CASSILSGVGANVLTF
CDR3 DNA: TGTGCCAGTAGTATATTGTCGGGGGTCGGGGCCAACGTCCTGACTTTC

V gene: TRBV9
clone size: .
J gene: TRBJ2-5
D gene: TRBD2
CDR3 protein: CASSVGASGRQETQYF
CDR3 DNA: TGTGCCAGCAGCGTAGGGGCTAGCGGGAGACAAGAGACCCAGTACTTC

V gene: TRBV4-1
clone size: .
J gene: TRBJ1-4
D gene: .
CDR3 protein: CASSGGEKLFF
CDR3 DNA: TGCGCCAGCAGCGGGGGGGAAAAACTGTTTTTT

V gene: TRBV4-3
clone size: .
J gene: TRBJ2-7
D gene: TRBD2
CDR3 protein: CASSPGTRSSYEQYF
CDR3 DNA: TGCGCCAGCAGCCCCGGGACTAGGAGCTCCTACGAGCAGTACTTC

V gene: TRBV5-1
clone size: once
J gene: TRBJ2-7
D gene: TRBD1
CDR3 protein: CASSLQGAAYEQYF
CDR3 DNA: TGCGCCAGCAGCCTACAGGGGGCAGCCTACGAGCAGTACTTC

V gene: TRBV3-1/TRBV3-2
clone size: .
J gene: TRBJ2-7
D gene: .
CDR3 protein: CASTHQQDSYEQYF
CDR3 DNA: TGTGCCAGCACCCACCAACAGGATTCCTACGAGCAGTACTTC

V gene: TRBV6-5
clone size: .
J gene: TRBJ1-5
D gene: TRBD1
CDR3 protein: CASNSGGTGVQPQHF
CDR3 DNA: TGTGCCAGCAACTCCGGTGGGACAGGGGTTCAGCCCCAGCATTTT

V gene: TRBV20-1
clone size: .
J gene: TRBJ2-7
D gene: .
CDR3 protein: CSARVVGEQYF
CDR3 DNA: TGCAGTGCTAGGGTCGTCGGCGAGCAGTACTTC

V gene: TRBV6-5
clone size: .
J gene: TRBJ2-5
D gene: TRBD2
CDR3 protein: CASRLSGGGRETQYF
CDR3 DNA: TGTGCCAGCAGGTTATCGGGGGGAGGGCGTGAGACCCAGTACTTC

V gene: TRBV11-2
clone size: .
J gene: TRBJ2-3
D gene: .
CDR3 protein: CASSSELSNWATTDTQYF
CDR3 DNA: TGTGCCAGCAGCTCCGAACTTTCAAACTGGGCTACCACAGATACGCAGTATTTT

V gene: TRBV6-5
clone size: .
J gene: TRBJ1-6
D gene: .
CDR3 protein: CASRDGSFSPLHF
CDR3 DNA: TGTGCCAGCAGGGACGGCAGTTTTTCACCCCTCCACTTT

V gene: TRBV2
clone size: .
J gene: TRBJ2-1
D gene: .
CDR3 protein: CASRTLEGYNEQFF
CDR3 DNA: TGTGCCAGCAGAACCTTGGAGGGGTACAATGAGCAGTTCTTC